The source of this T cell receptor (beta chain) is a study of T cells in Graves' hyperthyroidism and ophthalmopathy. This CDR3 comprises 11 residues. Looked up from germline, CDR1 is SGHRS and CDR2 is YFSETQ. V shed 7 bases and J shed 13 bases, with 14 bases lying between them. About this clonotype: Its matching antigen is unknown.

RNA transcripts yielded amplified TCR beta CDR3 regions. Primed by the HTBI set, a first-round RT-PCR was run on the TCR CDR3. In TCRdb, the multiplex PCR reads were re-called with MiXCR into one record per CDR3 protein. The sample consists of fewer than 550,000 distinct CDR3 sequences, roughly 24% of them appearing once. General study findings and limits: Ophthalmopathy could be told apart from stable hyperthyroidism with a 13 V-J model. Peripheral blood also featured most of the thyroid clonotypes expanded above 0.001.

The V gene is TRBV5-1, the J gene TRBJ2-2; D may be TRBD2 (6 bases). The specimen was blood. The TCR comes from a woman in her 30s with Graves' ophthalmopathy. CDR3 in amino acids: CASGTSNGLFF. CDR3 bases: TGCGCCAGCGGCACTAGCAATGGGCTGTTTTTT.